Given below is one TCR beta chain in context. This sample stems from a study of blood T cell repertoires in COVID-19. Study-level information: PBMCs, B-cell-depleted T cells, or T cells were the source of the cDNA or gDNA that made up the material.

V lost 5 bases and J lost 3, with 15 bases in between. Germline lookup yields CDR1 SGHKS and CDR2 YYEKEE (reference sequence). The CDR3 runs to 15 residues. Here immunoSEQ multiplex PCR was the method, and the copy in TCRdb shows in-frame clones only, minus some. This table holds over 150,000 clones, approximately 88% found once. The sample comprised peripheral blood. The TCR originated in a woman aged 60 to 75 who had recovered from COVID-19. The V and J genes are TRBV5-5 and TRBJ1-5; D possibly corresponds to TRBD1 (5 bases). CDR3 nucleotide sequence: TGTGCCAGCAGTTTTGACAGCTCCGCCAATCAGCCCCAGCATTTT. The encoded protein is CASSFDSSANQPQHF.